The sequence of this T cell receptor (beta chain) was determined in a study of shared clonotypes between healthy human individuals. Study-wide points: Larger estimated richness was generally recorded for naive subsets relative to memory subsets. The expectation was that sequencing depth would affect clonotype sharing among donors.

V trimming: 5 bases; J trimming: 7 bases; junction bases outside the gene matches: 9. The CDR3 runs 14 residues. Germline CDR1 is SGHTA and CDR2 is FQGTGA. Each cell subset's genomic DNA was divided evenly among several immunoSEQ plates. Sequencing used immunoSEQ multiplex PCR; TCRdb keeps in-frame clones, though not all of them. The table shows about 2.4 million clones, with 93% occurring only once. As concerns this clone: The antigen is undetermined.

Each of the donors was a healthy adult who was HIV-negative and had not had a recent acute infection or vaccination. The V gene is TRBV7-3, the J gene TRBJ2-3; 7 positions match TRBD2. The sample was naive CD4+ T cells from PBMCs. Subset defined: CD45RA+ positively selected. The clonotype was recovered from a man aged 18 to 29 in good health. Some clones in this sample may be carry-over from other donors' samples. The DNA for the CDR3 is TGTGCCAGCAGCCCCCGAGCGGGAAGGTATACGCAGTATTTT. Its protein is CASSPRAGRYTQYF. The complete variable domain, with remaining parts taken from reference TRBV7-3 and TRBJ2-3, reads GAGVSQTPSNKVTEKGKYVELRCDPISGHTALYWYRQSLGQGPEFLIYFQGTGAADDSGLPNDRFFAVRPEGSVSTLKIQRTERGDSAVYLCASSPRAGRYTQYFGPGTRLTVL.